This is a list of T cell receptor beta chains from one sample in a study of T cell repertoires in cytomegalovirus infection. From the reads, TCRdb called clonotypes with MiXCR, one entry per CDR3 protein. Of approximately 490,000 distinct CDR3 sequences in the sample, 11% were seen once. Input material: PBMCs. The receptors derive from a human donor in good health (CMV status not recorded). Some clones in this sample may be carry-over from other donors' samples. Each CDR3 is given with its conserved first and last residue. A D gene is named only where the DNA matches it firmly. A row's size may be missing; if present it is once, few, many or a size class.

j_call | d_call | v_call | clone_size | cdr3_aa | cdr3_nt
TRBJ2-1 | TRBD2 | TRBV7-2 | many | CASSLLGGRISYNEQFF | TGTGCCAGCAGCTTACTTGGCGGGAGGATTTCCTACAATGAGCAGTTCTTC
TRBJ2-3 | NA | TRBV6-5 | many | CASSYGRITDTQYF | TGTGCCAGCAGTTACGGAAGGATTACAGATACGCAGTATTTT
TRBJ1-2 | TRBD1 | TRBV20-1 | many | CSARVRTGENYGYTF | TGCAGTGCTAGAGTCAGGACAGGGGAGAACTATGGCTACACCTTC
TRBJ1-4 | NA | TRBV5-5 | many | CASSLWQGPTNEKLFF | TGTGCCAGCAGCTTGTGGCAGGGCCCAACTAATGAAAAACTGTTTTTT
TRBJ2-7 | TRBD1 | TRBV29-1 | few | CSVEFDRGYEQYF | TGCAGCGTTGAATTTGACAGGGGCTACGAGCAGTACTTC
TRBJ2-1 | NA | TRBV11-3 | NA | CASSRRGRLDEQFF | TGTGCCAGCAGTCGAAGGGGGAGATTGGATGAGCAGTTCTTC
TRBJ2-1 | TRBD2 | TRBV5-1 | NA | CASSRGRASIRNEQFF | TGCGCCAGCAGCCGCGGGAGGGCCTCCATCCGCAATGAGCAGTTCTTC
TRBJ2-7 | NA | TRBV12-3/TRBV12-4 | many | CASTQGEEQYF | TGTGCCAGCACCCAAGGGGAGGAGCAGTACTTC
TRBJ1-1 | NA | TRBV6-2/TRBV6-3 | once | CVSSYSVVGGSQNTEAFF | TGTGTCAGCAGTTACTCTGTGGTTGGAGGGTCCCAGAACACTGAAGCTTTCTTT
TRBJ2-7 | NA | TRBV6-1 | many | CASSEARKGPSYEQYF | TGTGCCAGCAGTGAAGCGAGAAAGGGTCCCTCCTACGAGCAGTACTTC
TRBJ1-2 | TRBD1 | TRBV14 | many | CASSHTITGGYGYTF | TGTGCCAGCAGCCATACTATCACAGGGGGTTATGGCTACACCTTC
TRBJ2-1 | TRBD2 | TRBV10-3 | many | CAISEITSGPTYNEQFF | TGTGCCATCAGTGAGATAACTAGCGGACCTACCTACAATGAGCAGTTCTTC
TRBJ2-7 | TRBD1 | TRBV6-8 | NA | CASSRDRVYHEQYF | TGTGCCAGCAGCCGGGACAGGGTTTACCACGAGCAGTACTTC
TRBJ2-3 | NA | TRBV3-1 | few | CASSQDLADTQYF | TGTGCCAGCAGCCAAGATCTGGCAGATACGCAGTATTTT
TRBJ2-7 | TRBD1 | TRBV12-3/TRBV12-4 | few | CASSSSHPGQGIYEQYF | TGTGCCAGCAGTTCCTCCCATCCGGGACAGGGGATCTACGAGCAGTACTTC
TRBJ2-1 | NA | TRBV9 | NA | CASSVGTGRYEQFF | TGTGCCAGCAGCGTAGGGACCGGACGGTATGAGCAGTTCTTC
TRBJ2-1 | TRBD2 | TRBV5-1 | few | CASSMTSGADNEQFF | TGCGCCAGCAGCATGACTAGCGGGGCCGACAATGAGCAGTTCTTC
TRBJ2-7 | NA | TRBV28 | many | CASSLTWKTTTYEQYF | TGTGCCAGCAGTTTGACCTGGAAGACGACCACCTACGAGCAGTACTTC
TRBJ2-7 | NA | TRBV2 | few | CASSDGYGAGEQYF | TGTGCCAGCAGCGACGGGTATGGCGCGGGTGAGCAGTACTTC
TRBJ1-2 | NA | TRBV7-9 | many | CASSLTGSAYGYTF | TGTGCCAGCAGCTTAACGGGCAGCGCCTATGGCTACACCTTC
TRBJ1-2 | NA | TRBV20-1 | many | CSARERGYGYTF | TGCAGTGCTAGAGAACGGGGCTATGGCTACACCTTC
TRBJ2-1 | TRBD2 | TRBV20-1 | few | CSANRLAGVGEQFF | TGCAGTGCTAATAGACTAGCGGGGGTGGGTGAGCAGTTCTTC
TRBJ1-5 | NA | TRBV7-3 | few | CASSSPVEASNQPQHF | TGTGCCAGCAGCTCACCGGTCGAAGCGAGCAATCAGCCCCAGCATTTT
TRBJ1-5 | TRBD1 | TRBV2 | few | CASRVDRGAGQPQHF | TGTGCCAGCAGGGTAGACAGGGGAGCGGGGCAGCCCCAGCATTTT
TRBJ2-1 | TRBD1 | TRBV7-8 | many | CASSLGRGRVNEQFF | TGTGCCAGCAGCCTTGGAAGGGGGCGGGTTAATGAGCAGTTCTTC
TRBJ1-1 | NA | TRBV7-8 | many | CASSRLLTEAFF | TGTGCCAGCAGCCGACTCCTCACTGAAGCTTTCTTT
TRBJ2-3 | TRBD2 | TRBV7-3 | many | CASSSQREGGYTQYF | TGTGCCAGCAGCTCCCAGCGGGAGGGCGGGTATACGCAGTATTTT
TRBJ1-1 | TRBD1 | TRBV27 | few | CASSAGQGSTEAFF | TGTGCCAGCAGTGCCGGACAGGGTTCGACTGAAGCTTTCTTT
TRBJ2-5 | TRBD2 | TRBV20-1 | many | CSAHRTSQETQYF | TGCAGTGCTCACCGGACTAGCCAAGAGACCCAGTACTTC
TRBJ2-5 | NA | TRBV7-2 | many | CASSPWGDETQYF | TGTGCCAGCAGCCCCTGGGGGGACGAGACCCAGTACTTC
TRBJ2-2 | NA | TRBV5-1 | many | CASSSGFLNTGELFF | TGCGCCAGCAGTTCAGGGTTCCTGAACACCGGGGAGCTGTTTTTT